A selection of T cell receptor beta chains follows, all from one sample in a study of T cell responses to AZD1222 COVID-19 vaccine. The assay was immunoSEQ multiplex PCR, and TCRdb's table has in-frame clones only and misses some. Among roughly 150,000 clones listed, around 90% were seen once. The specimen was peripheral blood, collected on day 0 of AZD1222 vaccination. The source is an adult in good health. Both conserved end residues are part of each CDR3. A D gene is named only where the DNA matches it firmly. Rows give clone size only sometimes, using once, few, many, or a class for an expanded clone.

j_gene,v_gene,abundance,d_gene,CDR3nt,CDR3aa
TRBJ2-7,TRBV7-8,.,.,TGTGCCAGCAGCCCCACTGACTACGAGCAGTACTTC,CASSPTDYEQYF
TRBJ2-1,TRBV9,.,TRBD2,TGTGCCAGCAGCCCAGGGACTAGCGGGAGCCGGGAGCAGTTCTTC,CASSPGTSGSREQFF
TRBJ2-5,TRBV11-3,.,.,TGTGCCAGCAGCTTTCCAGGTGGGGGATTGGGAGAGACCCAGTACTTC,CASSFPGGGLGETQYF
TRBJ2-6,TRBV10-2,.,TRBD1,TGCGCCAGCTGGGGGACAGGGAAAAGGTCTGGGGCCAACGTCCTGACTTTC,CASWGTGKRSGANVLTF
TRBJ1-2,TRBV28,.,TRBD1,TGTGCCAGCAGTTTAAGGGACAGGGGAATCTACACCTTC,CASSLRDRGIYTF
TRBJ1-3,TRBV19,.,.,TGTGCCAGTAGTATTTGGCGGGTGAGCTCTGGAAACACCATATATTTT,CASSIWRVSSGNTIYF
TRBJ2-3,TRBV6-2/TRBV6-3,.,.,TGTGCCAGCAGTTACCGGGACAAGACAGATACGCAGTATTTT,CASSYRDKTDTQYF
TRBJ2-1,TRBV5-6,.,.,TGTGCCAGCAGCCCCCAGGGCGTCCACAATGAGCAGTTCTTC,CASSPQGVHNEQFF
TRBJ1-1,TRBV6-5,few,.,TGTGCCAGCAGTTGGGGAGTAGACACTGAAGCTTTCTTT,CASSWGVDTEAFF
TRBJ2-3,TRBV28,.,TRBD2,TGTGCCAGCAGTTTAAAGGGACTAGCGGGGGCCACAGATACGCAGTATTTT,CASSLKGLAGATDTQYF
TRBJ2-1,TRBV5-6,.,TRBD2,TGTGCCAGCAGCTATAGCGGGAGCCTCGTTAAATACAATGAGCAGTTCTTC,CASSYSGSLVKYNEQFF
TRBJ2-7,TRBV3-1/TRBV3-2,.,.,TGTGCCAGCAGCCGACAGAGCTACGAGCAGTACTTC,CASSRQSYEQYF
TRBJ2-5,TRBV10-3,.,.,TGTGCCATCAGTGAGTCGGGTGGGGAGACCCAGTACTTC,CAISESGGETQYF
TRBJ2-3,TRBV19,.,TRBD1,TGTGCCAGTAGTAAGCCGGGACAGGGTACAGATACGCAGTATTTT,CASSKPGQGTDTQYF
TRBJ2-5,TRBV19,.,.,TGTGCCAGTTGCATGGGGCCCGGAGAGACCCAGTACTTC,CASCMGPGETQYF
TRBJ1-5,TRBV19,.,TRBD1,TGTGCCAGTACCCCGGGACAGGCTGGACAGCCCCAGCATTTT,CASTPGQAGQPQHF
TRBJ2-1,TRBV2,few,.,TGTGCCAGCAGTGCTCTCGCAAATGAGCAGTTCTTC,CASSALANEQFF
TRBJ2-7,TRBV2,.,TRBD2,TGTGCCAGCGCCCCCCCTAGCGGGGACGGCTACGAGCAGTACTTC,CASAPPSGDGYEQYF
TRBJ1-3,TRBV4-1,.,.,TGCGCCAGCAGCCAAGTTTTAAAGGGGCGGAGTGGAAACACCATATATTTT,CASSQVLKGRSGNTIYF
TRBJ2-1,TRBV4-3,.,TRBD2,TGCGCCAGCAGCCCGCTCGGGACTAGCGGTTACAATGAGCAGTTCTTC,CASSPLGTSGYNEQFF
TRBJ2-7,TRBV7-2,.,.,TGTGCCAGCAGCGGCGGAGTCTCGGCAGCCTACGAGCAGTACTTC,CASSGGVSAAYEQYF
TRBJ2-2,TRBV7-3,.,.,TGTGCCAGCAGCTTATCAGGGATCGCCGGGGAGCTGTTTTTT,CASSLSGIAGELFF
TRBJ1-1,TRBV5-4,few,TRBD1,TGTGCCAGCAATCCGGGACAGGGGATGAACACTGAAGCTTTCTTT,CASNPGQGMNTEAFF
TRBJ2-7,TRBV4-1,.,.,TGCGCCAGCAGCCAACAGGGTTCCGGCGAGCAGTACTTC,CASSQQGSGEQYF
TRBJ1-1,TRBV2,.,.,TGTGCCAGCGGACCTAACACTGAAGCTTTCTTT,CASGPNTEAFF
TRBJ1-1,TRBV28,.,.,TGTGCCAGCAGTACCCAACATCAAGGGAACAGGAGGGCTTTCTTT,CASSTQHQGNRRAFF
TRBJ1-1,TRBV23-1,.,.,TGCGCCAGCAGTCAATTGAATTCGGCTGAAGCTTTCTTT,CASSQLNSAEAFF
TRBJ2-1,TRBV2,.,TRBD2,TGTGCCAGCAGTCATCTAGCGGAATACAATAAGCAGTTCTTC,CASSHLAEYNKQFF
TRBJ2-6,TRBV7-8,once,.,TGTGCCAGCAGCTTTGGTTCCTCTGGGGCCAACGTCCTGACTTTC,CASSFGSSGANVLTF
TRBJ2-2,TRBV4-1,.,TRBD2,TGCGCCAGCAGCCCCCAGGGGCTAGCGGGAGCCGGGGAGCTGTTTTTT,CASSPQGLAGAGELFF
TRBJ1-2,TRBV6-5,.,.,TGTGCCAGCACCCACCGGTTGGACAGTCTATCTGGCTACACCTTC,CASTHRLDSLSGYTF
TRBJ2-2,TRBV7-9,.,.,TGTGCCAGCACCAAAAGAACTAGGAACACCGGGGAGCTGTTTTTT,CASTKRTRNTGELFF
TRBJ1-5,TRBV6-4,.,.,TGTGCCAGCAGTCAAGGGGGGAACCAGCCCCAGCATTTT,CASSQGGNQPQHF
TRBJ2-6,TRBV7-9,.,.,TGTGCCAGCGGTTTGCTGGCAGGGGCCAACGTCCTGACTTTC,CASGLLAGANVLTF
TRBJ2-7,TRBV6-5,.,.,TGTGCCAGCAGTTACTCGAAGGGCGGGGCCTCCTACGAGCAGTACTTC,CASSYSKGGASYEQYF
TRBJ2-1,TRBV6-2/TRBV6-3,.,TRBD2,TGTGCCAGCAGTTACTCCCGACTAGCGGGAGGGTACAATGAGCAGTTCTTC,CASSYSRLAGGYNEQFF
TRBJ2-1,TRBV9,.,.,TGTGCCAGCAGCGTAGGGGGGCTATTAAATGAGCAGTTCTTC,CASSVGGLLNEQFF
TRBJ2-5,TRBV7-8,.,TRBD1,TGTGCCAGCAGTATCGGACAGGGGATGGAAGAGACCCAGTACTTC,CASSIGQGMEETQYF
TRBJ1-4,TRBV18,.,.,TGTGCCAGCTCACCGAGACATACAACTAATGAAAAACTGTTTTTT,CASSPRHTTNEKLFF
TRBJ2-7,TRBV5-4,.,.,TGTGCCAGCAGCTTGGATGGGAGAGAGCAGTACTTC,CASSLDGREQYF
TRBJ1-1,TRBV5-5,.,.,TGTGCCAGCAGCTTCGGGGCCCGACGGACGAACACTGAAGCTTTCTTT,CASSFGARRTNTEAFF
TRBJ1-4,TRBV18,.,.,TGTGCCAGCTCATTAGACAGCAATGAAAAACTGTTTTTT,CASSLDSNEKLFF
TRBJ1-2,TRBV28,.,TRBD1,TGTGCCAGCAGTTTTAAGGGGGCGAACTATGGCTACACCTTC,CASSFKGANYGYTF
TRBJ2-2,TRBV4-2,.,TRBD2,TGTGCCAGCAGCCAAAAAGCGGGAACGGCCGGGGAGCTGTTTTTT,CASSQKAGTAGELFF
TRBJ2-7,TRBV5-6,.,.,TGTGCCAGCAGCCCTTACTACGATTACGAGCAGTACTTC,CASSPYYDYEQYF
TRBJ1-5,TRBV30,.,.,TGTGCCTGGAACATAGGGGCAGGGAATCAGCCCCAGCATTTT,CAWNIGAGNQPQHF
TRBJ2-3,TRBV5-4,.,TRBD2,TGTGCCAGCAGCTTGCGGCGGGGGGCGGGCACAGATACGCAGTATTTT,CASSLRRGAGTDTQYF
TRBJ1-3,TRBV7-8,.,.,TGTGCCAGCAGCCATAAGGGGGGAAACACCATATATTTT,CASSHKGGNTIYF
TRBJ1-1,TRBV7-8,few,.,TGTGCCAGCAGCTTAGGGGAACCCAACACTGAAGCTTTCTTT,CASSLGEPNTEAFF